The 23 T cell receptor beta chains presented below share a single source sample, sequenced in a study of Graves' ophthalmopathy and Graves' hyperthyroidism. From RNA, the CDR3 regions of TCR beta chains were amplified and sequenced. Scientists carried out first-round RT-PCR using HTBI primers and then a second-round multiplex PCR. TCRdb reprocessed the multiplex PCR reads with MiXCR, giving one entry per CDR3 protein. In the table there are roughly 480,000 distinct CDR3 sequences, 13% to 15% of which are singletons. Sequencing was done on a sample of blood. These receptors all come from a woman aged 25 to 39 with Graves' ophthalmopathy.

This clonotype showed up many times. The J gene is TRBJ1-2, the V gene TRBV6-5; 9 positions match TRBD1. V shed 1 base, J shed 5 bases, and the junction held 2 bases outside the gene matches. Per germline, CDR1 MNHEY and CDR2 SVGAGI. The CDR3 contains 14 residues. CDR3 in amino acids: CASSYFGTGYGYTF. As DNA, the CDR3 is TGTGCCAGCAGTTACTTCGGGACAGGGTATGGCTACACCTTC.

The chain employs TRBV27 and TRBJ2-7; D is ambiguous. Germline lookup yields CDR1 MNHEY and CDR2 SMNVEV (reference sequence). V gave up 3 bases and J gave up 7 bases, with 10 bases separating them. CDR3 length: 12 residues. The CDR3: CASSFPLGEQYF. CDR3 DNA sequence: TGTGCCAGCAGTTTCCCCCTTGGGGAGCAGTACTTC.

This clonotype has ten or more counts. The V call is TRBV3-1, the J call TRBJ2-5, with 7 bases lining up with TRBD1. Trimming took 4 bases from V and 1 from J; bases not matched to a gene: 3. The CDR3 contains 14 residues. Per germline, CDR1 LGHDT and CDR2 YNNKEL (reference sequence). CDR3 in DNA: TGTGCCAGCAGCCGACGACAGGGCCAAGAGACCCAGTACTTC. The encoded protein is CASSRRQGQETQYF.

The rearrangement links TRBV28 to TRBJ1-6; TRBD1 might be the D (6 bases). The germline V gene has CDR1 MDHEN and CDR2 SYDVKM. Trimming shortened V by 3 bases and J by 5 bases, and 14 bases separated the two germline ends. The CDR3 is made up of 16 amino acids. DNA of the CDR3: TGTGCCAGCAGTTTGGGGGGGGCTTCCCATAATTCACCCCTCCACTTT. The encoded protein is CASSLGGASHNSPLHF.

This clonotype was counted ten times or more. V and J are TRBV2 and TRBJ2-7; the D is unclear. Germline values: CDR1 SNHLY, CDR2 FYNNEI. The CDR3 totals 15 residues. The ends were cut back, 6 bases at V and 4 bases at J, with 19 bases in the middle. The CDR3 region has the DNA TGTGCCAGCAGACCGACTCTCCTTGGGGATTACGAGCAGTACTTC. Translated: CASRPTLLGDYEQYF.

In its sample, this clonotype was seen a few times. This chain connects TRBV12-3 or TRBV12-4 to TRBJ1-5; no reliable D call. The V end lost 9 bases, the J end lost 7 bases, and 19 bases lay between the germline ends. The CDR3 consists of 14 residues. The CDR3, as DNA: TGTGCCAGTTCGGGTCTAAATACCTTGCAGCCCCAGCATTTT. Translated: CASSGLNTLQPQHF.

This clonotype has a count of ten or more. The chain is built from TRBV6-5 and TRBJ1-1; 7 positions agree with TRBD1. The CDR3 runs 14 residues. Germline CDR1 MNHEY, CDR2 SVGAGI. V shed 8 bases and J 0 bases; nucleotides not matched to a gene: 6. CDR3 amino acids: CASLTTGVNTEAFF. The DNA of the CDR3 is TGTGCCAGCCTGACAACAGGGGTGAACACTGAAGCTTTCTTT.

J is TRBJ1-1 and V is TRBV12-3 or TRBV12-4, with D perhaps matching TRBD1 (6 bases). Between the trimmed V and J ends, which lost 4 bases and 1 base, there was a span of 13 bases. The CDR3 contains 15 residues. CDR3 loop: CASSSGTTKNTEAFF. In DNA form, the CDR3 reads TGTGCCAGCAGTTCCGGGACAACCAAGAACACTGAAGCTTTCTTT.

This clonotype was found many times. The J gene is TRBJ2-7, the V gene TRBV5-1; tentative D call: TRBD2 (5 bases). Trimming removed 0 bases at V and 2 bases at J, with 12 bases between. The CDR3 runs 15 residues. Germline V gene lookup returns CDR1 SGHRS and CDR2 YFSETQ. The CDR3 spells CASSLEGGFPYEQYF. The CDR3 DNA follows: TGCGCCAGCAGCTTGGAAGGAGGATTTCCCTACGAGCAGTACTTC.

This clonotype was found many times. The CDR3 nucleotides read TGTGCCATCAGTGACGGCAGGGGCTCTGAAGCTTTCTTT. Residues: CAISDGRGSEAFF. V and J are TRBV10-3 and TRBJ1-1, with D maybe TRBD1 (6 bases). The germline gives CDR1 ENHRY, CDR2 SYGVKD. The CDR3 has 13 amino acids. V lost 3 bases to trimming and J lost 6 bases, with 11 bases between them.

Ten or more counts support this clonotype. This chain uses TRBV6-2 or TRBV6-3 with TRBJ1-1; possible D gene TRBD1, 5 bases. Germline CDR1 and CDR2: MNHEY and SVGEGT. This CDR3 spans 14 amino acids. Trimming removed 2 bases at V and 4 bases at J, with 11 bases between. The CDR3 DNA reads as TGTGCCAGCAGTTACGACAGTGGGGGCACTGAAGCTTTCTTT. It translates to CASSYDSGGTEAFF.

This clonotype showed up many times. This sequence joins TRBV28 and TRBJ2-7; the D is unclear. Per the germline V gene, CDR1 is MDHEN and CDR2 is SYDVKM. The V and J ends lost 2 bases and 9 bases respectively, with 8 bases between them. CDR3 length equals 11 residues. The CDR3 DNA follows: TGTGCCAGCAGTTTACCACCCAGGCAGTACTTC. This encodes CASSLPPRQYF.

There are many counts of this clonotype. The J gene is TRBJ1-2, the V gene TRBV27, with D perhaps TRBD1 (5 bases). This CDR3 has 13 residues. Germline lookup yields CDR1 MNHEY and CDR2 SMNVEV (reference sequence). With 5 bases removed from V and 4 bases from J, the gap between germline ends came to 11 bases. The CDR3: CASSRKGSYGYTF. The CDR3 DNA is TGTGCCAGCAGTAGGAAGGGGAGCTATGGCTACACCTTC.

This clonotype was observed many times. The rearrangement joins TRBV24-1 to TRBJ2-5; D remains unclear. Trimming removed 4 bases at V and 3 bases at J, with 8 bases between. The CDR3 has 13 residues. The germline V gene has CDR1 KGHDR and CDR2 SFDVKD. The CDR3 here is CATSDVLEETQYF. For the CDR3, the DNA is TGTGCCACCAGTGACGTACTCGAAGAGACCCAGTACTTC.

This clonotype was seen repeatedly, ten times or more. The chain is built from TRBV27 and TRBJ2-5; D unresolved. Germline V gene data show CDR1 as MNHEY and CDR2 as SMNVEV (reference sequence). V was trimmed by 6 bases and J by 1 base, leaving 15 bases between them. The CDR3 is 15 amino acids. The CDR3 is CASSREGASQETQYF. The CDR3 nucleotides are TGTGCCAGCAGCAGAGAAGGCGCCAGCCAAGAGACCCAGTACTTC.

With regard to this clonotype: The CDR3 ends on some other residue instead of the conserved phenylalanine or tryptophan, so this is likely a read error. The chain employs TRBV6-1 and TRBJ1-1; D might be TRBD1 (6 bases). Deletions cut 7 bases from V and 5 bases from J, with 14 bases between. The germline V gene encodes CDR1 MNHNS and CDR2 SASEGT. The CDR3 runs to 13 residues. This CDR3 reads CASTWGPLTEAFC. The CDR3 coding sequence is TGTGCCAGCACGTGGGGGCCCCTAACTGAAGCTTTCTGT.

This clonotype was recorded at least ten times. This chain links TRBV28 with TRBJ1-5, with 7 bases identical to TRBD1. Trimming took 5 bases from V and 3 from J; bases not matched to a gene: 10. Per the germline V gene, CDR1 is MDHEN and CDR2 is SYDVKM. This CDR3 has 16 amino acids. The CDR3 DNA is TGTGCCAGCAGTCCGACAGGGTCACTACCCAATCAGCCCCAGCATTTT. Translating gives CASSPTGSLPNQPQHF.

This clonotype has only a few counts. CDR3 DNA sequence: TGTGCCAGCTCTTTTCGACGGGCGCAAGAGACCCAGTACTTC. Residues: CASSFRRAQETQYF. The chain is built from TRBV18 and TRBJ2-5; D is unclear. Germline CDR1 reads KGHSH; CDR2 reads LQKENI. This CDR3 comprises 14 residues. Between the trimmed V and J ends, which lost 6 bases and 2 bases, there was a span of 13 bases.

The rearrangement uses TRBV6-1 and TRBJ1-2; no reliable D call. CDR1 is MNHNS and CDR2 is SASEGT in the germline V gene. The V end lost 2 bases, the J end lost 3 bases, and 13 bases lay between the germline ends. This CDR3 region has 15 residues. CDR3 sequence reads: CASSESGRVDYGYTF. The CDR3 bases are TGTGCCAGCAGTGAAAGCGGGAGGGTGGACTATGGCTACACCTTC.

This clonotype was seen a few times. This chain connects TRBV5-1 to TRBJ2-2; the D is unclear. Per germline, CDR1 SGHRS and CDR2 YFSETQ. This CDR3 is 12 amino acids long. V was shortened by 4 bases and J by 8 bases, with 9 bases between the two germline ends. The CDR3 spells CASSAAWGELFF. For the CDR3, the DNA is TGCGCCAGCAGCGCCGCATGGGGGGAGCTGTTTTTT.

This clonotype was seen ten or more times. The chain joins TRBV12-3 or TRBV12-4 to TRBJ2-5; perhaps TRBD2 as D (5 bases). Trimming took 3 bases from V and 5 from J, leaving 7 bases between them. The CDR3 runs 12 residues. The CDR3, as DNA: TGTGCCAGCAGTTTCGAGCGGGAGACCCAGTACTTC. It specifies CASSFERETQYF.

This clonotype was counted between two and nine times. The CDR3 bases are TGTGCCAGCAGCCAATGGTTAGGGCTGAACACTGAAGCTTTCTTT. As protein: CASSQWLGLNTEAFF. V gene TRBV14 combines with J gene TRBJ1-1; D is ambiguous. The CDR3 is 15 amino acids. The germline CDR1 and CDR2 sequences are SGHDN and FVKESK. V dropped 2 bases and J dropped 0 bases, with 10 bases sitting between them. Full variable domain (missing parts from reference TRBV14 and TRBJ1-1): EAGVTQFPSHSVIEKGQTVTLRCDPISGHDNLYWYRRVMGKEIKFLLHFVKESKQDESGMPNNRFLAERTGGTYSTLKVQPAELEDSGVYFCASSQWLGLNTEAFFGQGTRLTVV.

This clonotype was seen repeatedly, ten times or more. The junction differs from germline at one of its ends, possibly a read error. This chain links TRBV7-7 with TRBJ1-1; D remains ambiguous. The germline gives CDR1 SSHAT, CDR2 FNYEAQ (reference sequence). The length of the CDR3 is 13 residues. Written as DNA, the CDR3 is TGTGCTAGCAGTTACAACCCGTACACTGAAGCTTTCTTT. As protein: CASSYNPYTEAFF. Full variable domain (rest looked up from reference TRBV7-7 and TRBJ1-1): GAGVSQSPRYKVTKRGQDVTLRCDPISSHATLYWYQQALGQGPEFLTYFNYEAQPDKSGLPSDRFSAERPEGSISTLTIQRTEQRDSAMYRCASSYNPYTEAFFGQGTRLTVV.